This TCR beta chain was retrieved from a study of spatial heterogeneity in lung cancer. CDR3 length: 14 amino acids. V gave up 5 bases and J gave up 5 bases, with 13 bases separating them. Germline-derived CDR1 and CDR2 are SEHNR and FQNEAQ (reference sequence). In TCRdb, the 5' RACE reads were re-called with MiXCR into one record per CDR3 protein. This table holds 9,500 to 11,000 distinct CDR3 sequences, approximately 12% found once. Sample time point: sample taken at primary tumor resection. The donor population consisted of more than 55 patients with untreated, early-stage non-small cell lung cancer. Sequencing was performed on whole RNA extracted from tumor and nontumor lung tissue, or from frozen PBMC, and the material was left unsorted. In regard to this clonotype: What it binds is not known.

Overall study findings and caveats: Sequencing reached an estimated coverage of tumor T cells that was only roughly 7% for alpha chains and about 13% for beta chains. Tracking of tumor mutation counts was seen in expanded intratumoral alpha and beta TCR counts.

The starting material was lung tumor tissue, obtained at surgery. The sequence came from a male donor with early-stage non-small cell lung cancer. This sequence joins TRBV7-9 and TRBJ2-1; the D gene is possibly TRBD2 (5 bases). The CDR3 DNA follows: TGTGCCAGCAGCCCCCGGACTCTCAACAATGAGCAGTTCTTC. This sequence encodes CASSPRTLNNEQFF.